Detailed here is one T cell receptor (beta chain). No antigen is known for it. Time point denoted: pre-sensitization, week 0. Treatment given: therapeutic diphenylcyclopropenone sensitization with weekly scalp DPC. The data were taken from a study of human T cells and chemical hapten exposure. Overall study results and limits: With patch test score, the counts of PT1 expanded TCRs showed a positive correlation. TCRs at a frequency above 1 in 1000 stayed unchanged with DPC sensitization.

The V and J ends lost 6 bases and 9 bases respectively, with 9 bases between them. Germline assignment: CDR1 MNHEY and CDR2 SMNVEV (reference sequence). The CDR3 is made up of 12 amino acids. TCRdb used MiXCR to reprocess the RACE reads, holding one entry per CDR3 protein. Seen here are 350,000 to 400,000 distinct CDR3 sequences, 5.1% observed once, and the top ten hold just over 2.5%. The TCR originated in a woman aged 50 to 60 with alopecia areata. Some clones in this sample may be carry-over from other donors' samples. The chain employs TRBV27 and TRBJ1-6; D not resolved. Sample: whole blood, taken in connection with sensitization to the hapten diphenylcyclopropenone (DPC). The CDR3 DNA is TGTGCCAGCAGGTCTCCGAGTTCACCCCTCCACTTT. Its translation is CASRSPSSPLHF.